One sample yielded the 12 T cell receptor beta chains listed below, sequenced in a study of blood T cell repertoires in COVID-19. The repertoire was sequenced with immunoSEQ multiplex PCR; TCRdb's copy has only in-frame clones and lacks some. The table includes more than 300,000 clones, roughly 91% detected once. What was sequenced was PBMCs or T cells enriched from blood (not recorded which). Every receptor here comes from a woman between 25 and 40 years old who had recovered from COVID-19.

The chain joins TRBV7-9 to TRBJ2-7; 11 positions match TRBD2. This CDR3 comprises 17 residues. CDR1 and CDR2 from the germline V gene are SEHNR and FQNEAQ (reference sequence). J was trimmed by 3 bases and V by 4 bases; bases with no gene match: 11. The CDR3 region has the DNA TGTGCCAGCAGCTATATAGCGGGAGGGCCCCTCGACTACGAGCAGTACTTC. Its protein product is CASSYIAGGPLDYEQYF.

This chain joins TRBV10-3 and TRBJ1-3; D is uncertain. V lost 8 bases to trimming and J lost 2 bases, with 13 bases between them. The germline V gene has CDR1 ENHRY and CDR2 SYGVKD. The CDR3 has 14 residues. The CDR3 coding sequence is TGTGCCATCCGGGTCAGTTCACCTGGAAACACCATATATTTT. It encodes CAIRVSSPGNTIYF.

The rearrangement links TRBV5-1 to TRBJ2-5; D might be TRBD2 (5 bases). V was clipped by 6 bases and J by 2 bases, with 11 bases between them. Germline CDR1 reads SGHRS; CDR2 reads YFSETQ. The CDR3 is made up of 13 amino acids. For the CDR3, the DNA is TGCGCCAGCAACTATCGGGGTCAAGAGACCCAGTACTTC. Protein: CASNYRGQETQYF.

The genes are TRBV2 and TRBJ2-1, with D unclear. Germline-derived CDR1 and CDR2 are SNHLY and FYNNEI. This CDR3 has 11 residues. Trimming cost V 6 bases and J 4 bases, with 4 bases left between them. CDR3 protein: CASSPYNEQFF. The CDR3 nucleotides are TGTGCCAGCAGCCCATACAATGAGCAGTTCTTC.

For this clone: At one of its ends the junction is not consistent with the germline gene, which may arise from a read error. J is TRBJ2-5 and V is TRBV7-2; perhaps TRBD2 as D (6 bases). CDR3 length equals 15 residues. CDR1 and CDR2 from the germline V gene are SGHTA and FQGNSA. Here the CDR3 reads CASATRGGDQETQYF. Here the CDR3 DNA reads TGTGCCAGCGCCACCCGCGGAGGGGACCAGGAGACCCAGTACTTC.

The CDR3 loop is CASSLRTSLVYTGELFF. In nucleotides, the CDR3 is TGTGCCAGCAGTTTGCGGACTAGTCTAGTCTACACCGGGGAGCTGTTTTTT. The V and J genes are TRBV28 and TRBJ2-2, with 7 bases matching TRBD2. This CDR3 contains 17 residues. V was clipped by 3 bases and J by 3 bases; unmatched bases: 10. Germline V CDR1 and CDR2: MDHEN, SYDVKM. Supplemented by reference TRBV28 and TRBJ2-2, the full variable domain reads DVKVTQSSRYLVKRTGEKVFLECVQDMDHENMFWYRQDPGLGLRLIYFSYDVKMKEKGDIPEGYSVSREKKERFSLILESASTNQTSMYLCASSLRTSLVYTGELFFGEGSRLTVL.

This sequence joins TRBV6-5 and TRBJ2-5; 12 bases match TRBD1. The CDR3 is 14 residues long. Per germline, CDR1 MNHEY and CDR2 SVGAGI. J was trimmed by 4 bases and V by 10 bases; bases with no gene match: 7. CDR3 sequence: CATGTGGRGETQYF. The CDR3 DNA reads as TGTGCCACTGGGACAGGGGGCAGAGGAGAGACCCAGTACTTC.

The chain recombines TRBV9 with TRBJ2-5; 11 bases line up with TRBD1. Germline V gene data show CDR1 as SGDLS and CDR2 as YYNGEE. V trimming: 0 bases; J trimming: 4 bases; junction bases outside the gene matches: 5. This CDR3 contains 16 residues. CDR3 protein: CASSVGTGGAGETQYF. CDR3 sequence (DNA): TGTGCCAGCAGCGTAGGGACAGGGGGCGCGGGAGAGACCCAGTACTTC.

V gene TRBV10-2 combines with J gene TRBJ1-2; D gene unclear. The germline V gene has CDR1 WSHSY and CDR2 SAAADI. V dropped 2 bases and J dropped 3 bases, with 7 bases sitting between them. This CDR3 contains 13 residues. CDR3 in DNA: TGCGCCAGCAGTGAGGGCAGCGACTATGGCTACACCTTC. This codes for CASSEGSDYGYTF.

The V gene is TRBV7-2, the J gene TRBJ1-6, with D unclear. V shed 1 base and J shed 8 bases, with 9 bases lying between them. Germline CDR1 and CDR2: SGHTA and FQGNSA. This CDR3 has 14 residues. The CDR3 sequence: CASSLGFGDSPLHF. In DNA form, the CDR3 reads TGTGCCAGCAGCTTAGGGTTTGGAGATTCACCCCTCCACTTT.

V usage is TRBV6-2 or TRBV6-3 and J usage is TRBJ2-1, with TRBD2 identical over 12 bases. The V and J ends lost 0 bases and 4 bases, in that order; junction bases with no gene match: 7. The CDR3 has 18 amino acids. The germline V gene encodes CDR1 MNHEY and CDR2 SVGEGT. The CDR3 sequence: CASSYSSTSGGIYNEQFF. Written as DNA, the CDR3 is TGTGCCAGCAGTTACTCGTCCACTAGCGGGGGGATATACAATGAGCAGTTCTTC.

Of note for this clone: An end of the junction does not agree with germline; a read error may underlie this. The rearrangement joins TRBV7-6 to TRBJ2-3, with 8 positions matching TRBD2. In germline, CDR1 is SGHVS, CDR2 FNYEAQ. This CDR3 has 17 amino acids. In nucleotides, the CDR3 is TGTGCCAGCAGCCTAGCACCGGGACTAGTGACTCCAGATACGCAGTATTTT. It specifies CASSLAPGLVTPDTQYF.